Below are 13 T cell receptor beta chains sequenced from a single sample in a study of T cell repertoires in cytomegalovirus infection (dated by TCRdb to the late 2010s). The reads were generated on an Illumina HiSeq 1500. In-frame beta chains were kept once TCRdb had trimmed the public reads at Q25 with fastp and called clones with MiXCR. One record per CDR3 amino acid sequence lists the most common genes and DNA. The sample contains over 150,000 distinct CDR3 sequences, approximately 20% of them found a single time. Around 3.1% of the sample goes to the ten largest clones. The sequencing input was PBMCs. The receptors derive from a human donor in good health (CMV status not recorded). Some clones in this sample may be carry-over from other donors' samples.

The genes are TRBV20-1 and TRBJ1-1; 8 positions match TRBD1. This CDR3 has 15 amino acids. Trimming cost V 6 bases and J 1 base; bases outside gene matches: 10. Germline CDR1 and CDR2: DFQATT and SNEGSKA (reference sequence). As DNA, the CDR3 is TGCAGTGCCCCCGGAGCCGGACAGGGGAACACTGAAGCTTTCTTT. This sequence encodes CSAPGAGQGNTEAFF.

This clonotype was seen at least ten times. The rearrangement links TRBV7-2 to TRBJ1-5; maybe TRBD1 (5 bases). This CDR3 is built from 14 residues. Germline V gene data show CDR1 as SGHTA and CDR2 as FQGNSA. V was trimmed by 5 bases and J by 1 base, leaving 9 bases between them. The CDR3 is CASSPGLSNQPQHF. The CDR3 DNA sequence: TGTGCCAGCAGCCCAGGGTTGAGCAATCAGCCCCAGCATTTT.

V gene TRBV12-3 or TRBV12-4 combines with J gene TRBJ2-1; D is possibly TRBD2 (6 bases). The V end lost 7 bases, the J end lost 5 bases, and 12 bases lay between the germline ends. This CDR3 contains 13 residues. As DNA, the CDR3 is TGTGCCAGCATTCGGGACTCAAACAATGAGCAGTTCTTC. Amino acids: CASIRDSNNEQFF.

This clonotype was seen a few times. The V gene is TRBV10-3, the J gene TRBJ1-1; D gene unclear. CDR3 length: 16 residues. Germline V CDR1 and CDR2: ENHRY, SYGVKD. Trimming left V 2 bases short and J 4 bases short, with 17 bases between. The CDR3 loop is CAISETDGPLGTEAFF. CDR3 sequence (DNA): TGTGCCATCAGTGAGACGGACGGACCCCTCGGCACTGAAGCTTTCTTT.

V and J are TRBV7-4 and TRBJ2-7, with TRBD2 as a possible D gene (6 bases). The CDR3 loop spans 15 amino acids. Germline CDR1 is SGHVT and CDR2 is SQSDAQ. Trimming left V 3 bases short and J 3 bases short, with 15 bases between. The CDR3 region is CASSFTGPGLYEQYF. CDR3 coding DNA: TGTGCCAGCAGCTTTACAGGCCCGGGACTCTACGAGCAGTACTTC.

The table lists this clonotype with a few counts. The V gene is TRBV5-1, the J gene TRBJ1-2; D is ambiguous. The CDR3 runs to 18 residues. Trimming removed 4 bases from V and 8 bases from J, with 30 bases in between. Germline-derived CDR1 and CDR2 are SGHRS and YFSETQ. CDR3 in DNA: TGCGCCAGCAGCGATCCCGCTAGTCTCAGCCCGGAACTTGGGGGCTACACCTTC. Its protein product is CASSDPASLSPELGGYTF.

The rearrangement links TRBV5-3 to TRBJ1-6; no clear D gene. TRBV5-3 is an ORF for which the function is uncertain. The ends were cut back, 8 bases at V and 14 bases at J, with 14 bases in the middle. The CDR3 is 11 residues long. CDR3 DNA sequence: TGTGCCAGCAGTCTCCTCTCTACCCTCCACTTT. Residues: CASSLLSTLHF.

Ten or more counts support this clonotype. Here the CDR3 reads CASSAYIDQPQHF. The CDR3, as DNA: TGTGCCAGCAGCGCGTACATCGATCAGCCCCAGCATTTT. The chain combines TRBV7-2 with TRBJ1-5, with D uncertain. Germline V CDR1 and CDR2: SGHTA, FQGNSA. The V and J ends lost 5 bases and 5 bases respectively, with 10 bases between them. The CDR3 runs 13 residues.

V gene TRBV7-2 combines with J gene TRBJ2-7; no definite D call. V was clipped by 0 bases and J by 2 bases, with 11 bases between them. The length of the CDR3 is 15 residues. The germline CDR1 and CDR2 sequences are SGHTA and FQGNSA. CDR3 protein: CASSLAHYSPYEQYF. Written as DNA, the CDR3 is TGTGCCAGCAGCTTAGCCCACTACTCCCCCTACGAGCAGTACTTC.

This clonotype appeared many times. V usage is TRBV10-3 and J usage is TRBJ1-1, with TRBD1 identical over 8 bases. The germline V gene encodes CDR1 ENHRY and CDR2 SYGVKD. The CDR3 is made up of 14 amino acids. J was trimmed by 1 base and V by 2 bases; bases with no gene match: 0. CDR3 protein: CAISEGQGNTEAFF. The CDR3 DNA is TGTGCCATCAGTGAGGGACAGGGGAACACTGAAGCTTTCTTT.

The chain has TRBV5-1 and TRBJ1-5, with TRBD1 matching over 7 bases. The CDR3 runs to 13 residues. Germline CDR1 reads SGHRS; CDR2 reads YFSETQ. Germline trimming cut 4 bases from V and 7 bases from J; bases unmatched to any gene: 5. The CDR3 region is CASSRDSGQPQHF. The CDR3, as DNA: TGCGCCAGCAGCCGGGACAGTGGCCAGCCCCAGCATTTT.

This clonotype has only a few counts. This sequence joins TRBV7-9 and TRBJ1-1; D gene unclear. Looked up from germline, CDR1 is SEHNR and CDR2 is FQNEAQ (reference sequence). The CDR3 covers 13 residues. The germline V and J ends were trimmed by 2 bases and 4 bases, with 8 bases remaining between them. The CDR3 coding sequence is TGTGCCAGCAGCTTAAGCCCGGGCACTGAAGCTTTCTTT. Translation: CASSLSPGTEAFF.

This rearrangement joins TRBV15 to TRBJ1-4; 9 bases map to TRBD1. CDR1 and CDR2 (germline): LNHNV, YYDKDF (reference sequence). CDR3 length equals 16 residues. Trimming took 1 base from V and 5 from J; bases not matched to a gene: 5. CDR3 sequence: CATSRGQTGGNEKLFF. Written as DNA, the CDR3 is TGTGCCACCAGCAGAGGTCAGACAGGGGGAAATGAAAAACTGTTTTTT.